A single sample is the source of the 11 T cell receptor beta chains below, sequenced in a study of T-cell reconstitution after alpha-beta-depleted transplantation in children. Unique molecular identifiers were used to barcode this TCRbeta library. One entry per CDR3 protein, called by TCRdb with MiXCR from the PCR reads. The profile covers 300,000 to 350,000 distinct CDR3 sequences, with about a quarter appearing a single time and about a tenth taken by the ten largest. Sequenced material: PBMCs, mostly from graft donor cells, taken 180 days after TCRalphabeta/CD19-depleted stem cell transplant. The source of these receptors is a male patient under 18 who had a stem cell transplant for acute lymphoblastic leukemia, so the T cells may come from the graft donor.

V gene TRBV7-3 combines with J gene TRBJ2-1, with 9 bases fitting TRBD1. The CDR3 consists of 16 residues. Germline CDR1 SGHTA, CDR2 FQGTGA. V lost 0 bases to trimming and J lost 6 bases; unmatched junction nucleotides: 6. The CDR3 region is CASSLTRQGGANEQFF. In DNA form, the CDR3 reads TGTGCCAGCAGCTTAACCCGACAGGGGGGGGCCAATGAGCAGTTCTTC.

This clonotype was detected a few times. The rearrangement joins TRBV28 to TRBJ2-7; D remains ambiguous. There are 15 residues in the CDR3. The V gene lost 2 bases and the J gene lost 2 bases, with 13 bases spanning the gap. Germline CDR1 is MDHEN and CDR2 is SYDVKM. In DNA, the CDR3 is TGTGCCAGCAGTTTAAGGGTTACATATCCCTACGAGCAGTACTTC. Translated, it gives CASSLRVTYPYEQYF.

This clonotype was observed many times. The genes are TRBV6-1 and TRBJ2-1; D ambiguous. V lost 3 bases and J lost 0, with 9 bases in between. Germline loops: CDR1 MNHNS, CDR2 SASEGT. CDR3 size: 15 residues. CDR3: CASSDGLSSYNEQFF. CDR3 coding DNA: TGTGCCAGCAGTGATGGTCTAAGCTCCTACAATGAGCAGTTCTTC.

The gene calls are TRBV12-3 or TRBV12-4 and TRBJ1-2, with 9 nucleotides matching TRBD1. The CDR3 extends over 13 amino acids. J was trimmed by 4 bases and V by 6 bases; bases with no gene match: 3. The CDR3 coding sequence is TGTGCCAGCAGCGGGACAGGGACCTATGGCTACACCTTC. Translation: CASSGTGTYGYTF.

The chain has TRBV10-1 and TRBJ2-7, with 8 bases aligning to TRBD2. Germline V CDR1 and CDR2: WNHNN, SYGVQD (reference sequence). The CDR3 consists of 15 residues. J lost 0 bases, V lost 3 bases, and 4 bases had no gene match. CDR3 protein: CASSDTGGSSYEQYF. Here the CDR3 DNA reads TGCGCCAGCAGTGACACGGGAGGGAGCTCCTACGAGCAGTACTTC.

The chain is built from TRBV27 and TRBJ2-7; the D gene could be TRBD1 or TRBD2 (6 bases each). The CDR3 runs to 12 residues. Per germline, CDR1 MNHEY and CDR2 SMNVEV (reference sequence). Trimming took 6 bases from V and 4 from J, leaving 10 bases between them. The DNA for the CDR3 is TGTGCCAGCAGGGGGGGCGGGTACGAGCAGTACTTC. It specifies CASRGGGYEQYF.

J is TRBJ2-7 and V is TRBV10-3; D may match TRBD1 or TRBD2 (5 bases each). Germline lookup yields CDR1 ENHRY and CDR2 SYGVKD. The CDR3 consists of 13 residues. Trimming stripped 8 bases from V and 1 base from J, with 12 bases between. CDR3 protein: CAIARDASYEQYF. For the CDR3, the DNA is TGTGCCATCGCCCGGGACGCTTCCTACGAGCAGTACTTC.

This chain links TRBV5-1 with TRBJ2-1; TRBD2 aligns across 8 bases. This CDR3 spans 15 amino acids. The trim removed 4 bases at V and 5 bases at J, leaving 8 bases unmatched. Looked up from germline, CDR1 is SGHRS and CDR2 is YFSETQ. In DNA, the CDR3 is TGCGCCAGCAGCGGTGGACTAGCCCCGGACAATGAGCAGTTCTTC. It encodes CASSGGLAPDNEQFF.

The chain employs TRBV29-1 and TRBJ2-7; no firm D call. Germline CDR1 and CDR2: SQVTM and ANQGSEA. There are 14 residues in the CDR3. V was pared by 3 bases and J by 1 base, with 13 bases between. This chain's CDR3 is CSVETSHLSYEQYF. CDR3 bases: TGCAGCGTTGAGACAAGCCACCTTTCCTACGAGCAGTACTTC.

This clonotype came up a few times. The chain links TRBV6-2 or TRBV6-3 to TRBJ1-5; 7 nucleotides agree with TRBD1. This CDR3 contains 15 residues. With 10 bases clipped from V and 6 bases from J, the junction kept 15 bases outside the gene matches. The germline V gene encodes CDR1 MNHEY and CDR2 SVGEGT. The CDR3 DNA reads as TGTGCCACCGCAAATCGACAGGGAGCGGGTCAGCCCCAGCATTTT. Translation: CATANRQGAGQPQHF.

The chain couples TRBV5-1 to TRBJ1-1; 9 nucleotides match TRBD1. This CDR3 comprises 13 residues. After removal of 6 bases from V and 6 bases from J, the junction contained 6 bases not matched to a gene. From germline, CDR1 is SGHRS and CDR2 YFSETQ. In DNA, the CDR3 is TGCGCCAGCACTCGGGACAGGGCTTCTGAAGCTTTCTTT. It encodes CASTRDRASEAFF.